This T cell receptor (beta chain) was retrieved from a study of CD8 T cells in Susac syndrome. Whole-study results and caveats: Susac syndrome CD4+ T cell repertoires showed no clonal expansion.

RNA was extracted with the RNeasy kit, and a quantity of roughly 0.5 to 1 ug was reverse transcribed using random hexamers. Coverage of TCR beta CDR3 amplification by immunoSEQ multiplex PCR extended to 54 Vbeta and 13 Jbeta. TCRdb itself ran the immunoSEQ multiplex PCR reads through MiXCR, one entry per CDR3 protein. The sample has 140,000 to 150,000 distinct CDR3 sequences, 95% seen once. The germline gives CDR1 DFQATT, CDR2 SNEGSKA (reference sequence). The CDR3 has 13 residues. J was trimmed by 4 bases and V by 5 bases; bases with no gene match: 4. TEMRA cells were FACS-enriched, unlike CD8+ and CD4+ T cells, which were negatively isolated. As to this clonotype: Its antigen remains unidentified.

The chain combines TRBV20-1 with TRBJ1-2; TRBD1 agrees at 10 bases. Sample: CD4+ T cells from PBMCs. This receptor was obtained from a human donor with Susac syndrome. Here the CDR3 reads CSAGQGVLYGYTF. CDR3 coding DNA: TGCAGTGCTGGACAGGGGGTCCTCTATGGCTACACCTTC.